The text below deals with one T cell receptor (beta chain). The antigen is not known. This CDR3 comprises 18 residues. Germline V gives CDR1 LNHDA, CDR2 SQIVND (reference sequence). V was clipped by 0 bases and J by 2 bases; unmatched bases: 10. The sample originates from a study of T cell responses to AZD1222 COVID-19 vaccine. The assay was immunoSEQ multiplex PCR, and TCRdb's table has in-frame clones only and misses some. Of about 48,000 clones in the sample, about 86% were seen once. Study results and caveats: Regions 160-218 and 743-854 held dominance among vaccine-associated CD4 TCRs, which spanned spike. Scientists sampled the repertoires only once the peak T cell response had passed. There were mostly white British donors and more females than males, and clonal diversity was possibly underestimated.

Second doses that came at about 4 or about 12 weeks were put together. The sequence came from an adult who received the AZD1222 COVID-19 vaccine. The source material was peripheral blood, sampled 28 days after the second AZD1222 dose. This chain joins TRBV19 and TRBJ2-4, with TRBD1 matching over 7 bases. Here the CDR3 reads CASSIDFPQQGPKNIQYF. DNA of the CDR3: TGTGCCAGTAGTATAGATTTTCCGCAACAGGGGCCCAAAAACATTCAGTACTTC. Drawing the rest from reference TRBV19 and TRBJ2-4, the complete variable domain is DGGITQSPKYLFRKEGQNVTLSCEQNLNHDAMYWYRQDPGQGLRLIYYSQIVNDFQKGDIAEGYSVSREKKESFPLTVTSAQKNPTAFYLCASSIDFPQQGPKNIQYFGAGTRLSVL.